Below, 26 T cell receptor beta chains from the same sample are listed, as sequenced in a study of T cells in localized non-small cell lung cancer. Only in-frame clones appear in the TCRdb table, and some are missing; sequencing was by immunoSEQ multiplex PCR. The sample lists about 580 clones, 15% to 20% occurring once. Material: lung tumor tissue, obtained before any cancer treatment. These receptor sequences come from a male donor aged 60 or over with stage I squamous cell lung carcinoma.

V and J are TRBV30 and TRBJ1-2, with 9 bases lining up with TRBD1. There are 15 residues in the CDR3. V gave up 1 base and J gave up 2 bases; unmatched junction bases: 5. Germline V gives CDR1 GTSNPN, CDR2 SVGIG (reference sequence). DNA of the CDR3: TGTGCCTGGAGTGAGGGGACAGGGCCCAACTATGGCTACACCTTC. Its translation is CAWSEGTGPNYGYTF.

The rearrangement joins TRBV28 to TRBJ2-7; 8 bases align to TRBD1. Germline CDR1 is MDHEN and CDR2 is SYDVKM. V lost 5 bases to trimming and J lost 2 bases; unmatched junction nucleotides: 17. This CDR3 has 18 amino acids. The CDR3, as DNA: TGTGCCAGCAGTAGTTTAGCTTTCTCCGGGACAGGTCCCTACGAGCAGTACTTC. It is translated as CASSSLAFSGTGPYEQYF.

This clone was seen only a few times. The chain links TRBV11-3 to TRBJ1-1; D perhaps matches TRBD1 (5 bases). Germline loops: CDR1 SGHNT, CDR2 YENEEA. This CDR3 contains 19 residues. Trimming pared 5 bases from V and 0 bases from J, leaving 25 bases between. The CDR3 is CASSQKGAILTPMNTEAFF. CDR3 nucleotides: TGTGCCAGCAGCCAGAAAGGGGCGATTCTTACCCCAATGAACACTGAAGCTTTCTTT.

V is TRBV30 and J is TRBJ2-2; D is unclear. Germline CDR1 reads GTSNPN; CDR2 reads SVGIG (reference sequence). This CDR3 spans 15 amino acids. The V and J ends lost 4 bases and 7 bases respectively, with 19 bases between them. The CDR3 loop is CAWTANLARSGELFF. The CDR3 region has the DNA TGTGCCTGGACCGCCAACCTTGCGAGAAGCGGGGAGCTGTTTTTT.

The table lists this clone with a few counts. V usage is TRBV11-3 and J usage is TRBJ2-1; TRBD1 or TRBD2 may be the D gene (6 bases each). Germline loops: CDR1 SGHNT, CDR2 YENEEA. This CDR3 has 17 residues. The V end lost 1 base, the J end lost 4 bases, and 17 bases lay between the germline ends. Here the CDR3 DNA reads TGTGCCAGCAGCTTAGTTGGGGGGCGCGAAGGTTACAATGAGCAGTTCTTC. Translation gives CASSLVGGREGYNEQFF.

This clone was observed a few times. This rearrangement joins TRBV11-3 to TRBJ2-3, with a weak D call TRBD2 (5 bases). V was clipped by 7 bases and J by 5 bases, with 16 bases between them. Germline lookup yields CDR1 SGHNT and CDR2 YENEEA. This CDR3 is built from 14 residues. The CDR3 sequence is CASTLPGNRDTQYF. The DNA for the CDR3 is TGTGCCAGCACCCTGCCGGGGAACCGAGATACGCAGTATTTT.

The J gene is TRBJ1-4, the V gene TRBV11-3, with D perhaps matching TRBD1 (6 bases). V was shortened by 2 bases and J by 2 bases, with 15 bases between the two germline ends. Germline CDR1 and CDR2: SGHNT and YENEEA. The CDR3 runs to 17 residues. As DNA, the CDR3 is TGTGCCAGCAGCTTAACCGGGGGGCTTGGGACTAATGAAAAACTGTTTTTT. Its protein product is CASSLTGGLGTNEKLFF.

This chain connects TRBV28 to TRBJ2-3; 7 bases are shared with TRBD2. Germline assignment: CDR1 MDHEN and CDR2 SYDVKM. The CDR3 is 14 residues long. Trimming at V came to 3 bases and at J to 1 base, leaving 1 base not matched to a gene. The CDR3 reads CASSFLAGTDTQYF. The CDR3 nucleotides are TGTGCCAGCAGTTTCCTAGCGGGCACAGATACGCAGTATTTT. Using reference TRBV28 and TRBJ2-3 for the parts outside the CDR3, the full variable domain is DVKVTQSSRYLVKRTGEKVFLECVQDMDHENMFWYRQDPGLGLRLIYFSYDVKMKEKGDIPEGYSVSREKKERFSLILESASTNQTSMYLCASSFLAGTDTQYFGPGTRLTVL.

Only a few counts were recorded for this clone. V usage is TRBV6-8 and J usage is TRBJ2-2; TRBD2 matches at 13 bases. V trimming: 7 bases; J trimming: 2 bases; junction bases outside the gene matches: 10. CDR1 is MNHGY and CDR2 is SAAAGT in the germline V gene. CDR3 length: 18 residues. This CDR3 is CASTEPGLAGSNTGELFF. The CDR3 DNA follows: TGTGCCAGCACTGAACCGGGACTAGCGGGGTCTAACACCGGGGAGCTGTTTTTT.

This clone is medium-sized within its sample. CDR3 DNA sequence: TGTGCCAGCAGGGAAATTTCTAGCCCCACGCAGTATTTT. Its translation is CASREISSPTQYF. V usage is TRBV9 and J usage is TRBJ2-3; D possibly corresponds to TRBD2 (5 bases). The germline CDR1 and CDR2 sequences are SGDLS and YYNGEE. Trimming cost V 5 bases and J 9 bases, with 16 bases left between them. This CDR3 contains 13 residues.

This clone came up a few times. The chain uses TRBV6-8 and TRBJ2-7; 8 bases match TRBD1. V trimming: 5 bases; J trimming: 2 bases; junction bases outside the gene matches: 5. CDR3 size: 14 residues. CDR1 and CDR2 from the germline V gene are MNHGY and SAAAGT. The CDR3 is CASSDGTGTYEQYV. CDR3 DNA: TGTGCCAGCAGTGATGGGACAGGTACCTACGAGCAGTACGTC.

On this clone: One base lacks a clear read or is ambiguous, giving the residue X. The rearrangement uses TRBV30 and TRBJ1-2, with D possibly being TRBD1 (6 bases). Germline lookup yields CDR1 GTSNPN and CDR2 SVGIG (reference sequence). Trimming took 4 bases from V and 8 from J, leaving 17 bases between them. CDR3 length: 13 residues. In nucleotides, the CDR3 is TGTGCCTGGACAGTAGGGGGAATTGRCGGCTACACCTTC. Protein: CAWTVGGIXGYTF.

This clone was observed a handful of times. This chain joins TRBV6-1 and TRBJ1-2, with 10 bases aligning to TRBD1. The CDR3 is 15 residues long. The junction had 6 bases not matched to a gene; V was cut back by 0 bases and J by 8 bases. Germline V lookup: CDR1 MNHNS, CDR2 SASEGT. The CDR3 region is CASSEAGQGSGGYTF. In DNA, the CDR3 is TGTGCCAGCAGTGAAGCGGGACAGGGGTCAGGAGGCTACACCTTC.

This chain uses TRBV19 with TRBJ2-5; D is unresolved. This CDR3 has 13 residues. The germline gives CDR1 LNHDA, CDR2 SQIVND (reference sequence). V lost 3 bases, J lost 5 bases, and 10 bases lay in between. CDR3 region: CASSIQVRETQYF. DNA for the CDR3: TGTGCCAGTAGTATCCAGGTCCGGGAGACCCAGTACTTC.

By share, this clone ranks as medium-sized. V usage is TRBV9 and J usage is TRBJ2-5, with D hard to call. The CDR3 has 13 residues. CDR1 SGDLS and CDR2 YYNGEE come from the germline V gene. Trimming removed 6 bases at V and 1 base at J, with 10 bases between. The DNA for the CDR3 is TGTGCCAGCAAGGGTCGGTCCCAAGAGACCCAGTACTTC. Translation: CASKGRSQETQYF. The whole variable domain, remainder taken from reference TRBV9 and TRBJ2-5, is DSGVTQTPKHLITATGQRVTLRCSPRSGDLSVYWYQQSLDQGLQFLIQYYNGEERAKGNILERFSAQQFPDLHSELNLSSLELGDSALYFCASKGRSQETQYFGPGTRLLVL.

This clone counts as medium-sized. The chain links TRBV6-8 to TRBJ1-2, with a tentative D call TRBD1 (5 bases). Germline loops: CDR1 MNHGY, CDR2 SAAAGT. This CDR3 region has 15 residues. V gave up 2 bases and J gave up 8 bases, with 18 bases separating them. The CDR3 nucleotides are TGTGCCAGCAGTTACACCGCAGGGACCCGGAGCGGCTACACCTTC. The encoded protein is CASSYTAGTRSGYTF.

By share of the sample, this clone is large. The gene calls are TRBV11-3 and TRBJ2-7; 7 nucleotides agree with TRBD2. This CDR3 spans 15 amino acids. Germline values: CDR1 SGHNT, CDR2 YENEEA. J lost 2 bases, V lost 3 bases, and 7 bases had no gene match. The CDR3 loop is CASSLIAGVTYEQYF. The CDR3 bases are TGTGCCAGCAGCTTGATCGCGGGGGTGACCTACGAGCAGTACTTC.

Judged by abundance, this clone is large. The chain links TRBV11-3 to TRBJ2-7; D is uncertain. CDR3 length: 14 residues. V was pared by 1 base and J by 3 bases, with 10 bases between. Germline V CDR1 and CDR2: SGHNT, YENEEA. The CDR3 region is CASSLGDLNYEQYF. CDR3 DNA: TGTGCCAGCAGCTTAGGCGACCTTAACTACGAGCAGTACTTC.

A few counts support this clone. The rearrangement uses TRBV28 and TRBJ1-2, with a weak D call TRBD1 (5 bases). The V gene's germline CDR1 is MDHEN and CDR2 SYDVKM. V lost 10 bases, J lost 4 bases, and 22 bases lay in between. This CDR3 has 15 residues. The CDR3 spells CATSMGDRNSYGYTF. The CDR3 DNA sequence: TGTGCCACCTCGATGGGGGACCGAAACTCCTATGGCTACACCTTC.

V is TRBV6-8 and J is TRBJ1-4, with D perhaps TRBD1 (6 bases). V gave up 5 bases and J gave up 8 bases, with 12 bases separating them. This CDR3 is 13 amino acids long. Germline CDR1 MNHGY, CDR2 SAAAGT. The CDR3 region is CASSKQGLEKLFF. The DNA for the CDR3 is TGTGCCAGCAGTAAACAGGGTCTCGAAAAACTGTTTTTT.

The chain carries TRBV28 and TRBJ2-5; 12 bases align to TRBD2. Germline loops: CDR1 MDHEN, CDR2 SYDVKM. This CDR3 region has 15 residues. Losses at the gene ends were 6 bases for V and 3 bases for J; bases not matched to a gene: 5. In DNA form, the CDR3 reads TGTGCCAGCAGCCGACTAGCGGGGGTAGAAGAGACCCAGTACTTC. It encodes CASSRLAGVEETQYF.

The chain joins TRBV18 to TRBJ2-7, with D hard to call. The germline CDR1 and CDR2 sequences are KGHSH and LQKENI. The CDR3 has 14 residues. V shed 1 base and J shed 1 base, with 8 bases lying between them. Here the CDR3 reads CASSPRPPSYEQYF. CDR3 sequence (DNA): TGTGCCAGCTCACCACGCCCACCTTCCTACGAGCAGTACTTC.

The V call is TRBV11-3, the J call TRBJ2-1; 11 nucleotides agree with TRBD2. This CDR3 spans 18 amino acids. Germline trimming cut 5 bases from V and 2 bases from J; bases unmatched to any gene: 11. Germline loops: CDR1 SGHNT, CDR2 YENEEA. The CDR3 DNA reads TGTGCCAGCAGCCTAACCCCCGGACTAGCGGGTCCCTACAATGAGCAGTTCTTC. Translating gives CASSLTPGLAGPYNEQFF.

By sample share, this clone is medium-sized. This chain connects TRBV6-8 to TRBJ1-2, with D unresolved. This CDR3 comprises 13 residues. Germline CDR1 and CDR2: MNHGY and SAAAGT. V was cut by 6 bases and J by 7 bases, with 15 bases left in between. The CDR3 here is CASSHEGWGGYTF. In DNA form, the CDR3 reads TGTGCCAGCAGCCATGAAGGTTGGGGTGGCTACACCTTC.

This clone was observed a single time. The rearrangement joins TRBV19 to TRBJ2-4; D remains ambiguous. The CDR3 is 17 amino acids. Trimming shortened V by 3 bases and J by 1 base, and 16 bases separated the two germline ends. The germline V gene encodes CDR1 LNHDA and CDR2 SQIVND (reference sequence). For the CDR3, the DNA is TGTGCCAGTAGTATGAGTCAGGCGTGGATTGCCAAAAACATTCAGTACTTC. Translating it yields CASSMSQAWIAKNIQYF.

The J gene is TRBJ2-1, the V gene TRBV10-3, with D tentatively TRBD1 (6 bases). In germline, CDR1 is ENHRY, CDR2 SYGVKD. The V end was cut by 0 bases, the J end by 5 bases, with 11 bases between. This CDR3 has 15 amino acids. CDR3 region: CAISESRGRDNEQFF. CDR3 DNA sequence: TGTGCCATCAGTGAGTCCAGGGGAAGGGACAATGAGCAGTTCTTC.